This TCR beta chain was sequenced for a study of blood T cell repertoires in COVID-19. Study in general: The samples span acute and convalescent COVID-19 from the United States, Italy and Spain.

The length of the CDR3 is 14 residues. V was shortened by 2 bases and J by 0 bases, with 8 bases between the two germline ends. Germline CDR1 reads GTSNPN; CDR2 reads SVGIG (reference sequence). Original processing notes: Estimated nucleated cell counts came from reference gene primer amplification. Only in-frame clones appear in the TCRdb table, and some are missing; sequencing was by immunoSEQ multiplex PCR. V and J calls and clone size are as listed in that table; D and trimming were resolved from the DNA. The table has over 95,000 clones, roughly 89% seen once. The J gene is TRBJ1-3, the V gene TRBV30; D is undetermined. The receptor was isolated from a human donor with acute or convalescent COVID-19. The donor label of this sample is uncertain. Sequencing was performed on peripheral blood. CDR3 nucleotides: TGTGCCTGGAGTCTAGGCAGCTCTGGAAACACCATATATTTT. Translation: CAWSLGSSGNTIYF.